This entry features one TCR beta chain sequence. TCRdb's copy holds only in-frame clones and misses some; the assay was immunoSEQ multiplex PCR. The repertoire has approximately 350,000 clones, 89% of them found once; the top ten carry roughly 1.2%. Trimming at V came to 4 bases and at J to 9 bases, leaving 0 bases not matched to a gene. Per the germline V gene, CDR1 is MNHEY and CDR2 is SVGAGI. There are 13 residues in the CDR3. This sample was included in a study of blood T cell repertoires in COVID-19. Study background: From the United States, Italy and Spain came samples of acute and convalescent COVID-19.

J is TRBJ1-6 and V is TRBV6-5, with 10 positions matching TRBD1. The sequencing input was peripheral blood. The sequence derives from a man aged 35 to 55 with acute or convalescent COVID-19. CDR3 region: CASSWDRGSPLHF. The CDR3 DNA reads as TGTGCCAGCAGTTGGGACAGGGGTTCACCCCTCCACTTT.